Listed here are 6 T cell receptor beta chains from one sample, sequenced in a study of blood T cell repertoires in COVID-19 (TCRdb year 2020). The library relied on the immunoSEQ multiplex PCR assay. TCRdb provides this immuneACCESS table in a form limited to in-frame rearrangements. Some clones are lacking; in checked studies, under half of them reflect an unresolved V gene, and why the rest are absent is not known. This sample lists around 56,000 clones; 73% were detected once. The ten largest account for 18% of the sample. What was sequenced was peripheral blood. The receptors shown here come from a woman between 45 and 65 years old with active or convalescent COVID-19.

The gene calls are TRBV19 and TRBJ1-2; perhaps TRBD1 as D (5 bases). V lost 3 bases and J lost 5, with 13 bases in between. The CDR3 extends over 14 amino acids. The germline CDR1 and CDR2 sequences are LNHDA and SQIVND (reference sequence). DNA for the CDR3: TGTGCCAGTAGTATGGGGCAGGGCCGGTATGGCTACACCTTC. Amino acid sequence: CASSMGQGRYGYTF.

In the case of this clone: A read error may account for a junction end that differs from germline. The genes are TRBV12-5 and TRBJ2-7, with 10 bases matching TRBD1. Per germline, CDR1 LGHNT and CDR2 FRNRAP. The CDR3 runs 14 residues. In DNA form, the CDR3 reads TGTGCTAGTGGGTTGGGACAGGGGACCTACGAGCAGTACTTC. It encodes CASGLGQGTYEQYF.

The rearrangement uses TRBV5-1 and TRBJ2-3, with 12 bases aligning to TRBD1. V lost 0 bases to trimming and J lost 5 bases; unmatched junction nucleotides: 4. The CDR3 consists of 16 residues. The germline gives CDR1 SGHRS, CDR2 YFSETQ. Here the CDR3 DNA reads TGCGCCAGCAGCTTGGGAGGGACAGGGGGCGAAGATACGCAGTATTTT. Translation gives CASSLGGTGGEDTQYF.

V is TRBV7-2 and J is TRBJ2-3, with 7 bases aligning to TRBD2. CDR1 is SGHTA and CDR2 is FQGNSA in the germline V gene. CDR3 length equals 15 residues. Trimming cost V 0 bases and J 1 base; bases outside gene matches: 1. CDR3 protein: CASSLALAGTDTQYF. CDR3 nucleotides: TGTGCCAGCAGCTTAGCCCTAGCGGGCACAGATACGCAGTATTTT.

At least ten counts were recorded for this clone. Different DNA sequences within this sample yield the same CDR3. The chain has TRBV19 and TRBJ1-2; 9 bases fit TRBD1. This CDR3 is 13 amino acids long. The ends lost 5 bases at V and 6 bases at J; junction bases unmatched: 4. From germline, CDR1 is LNHDA and CDR2 SQIVND (reference sequence). The CDR3 reads CASSRGQGNGYTF. The CDR3 DNA follows: TGTGCCAGTAGTCGGGGACAGGGTAATGGCTACACCTTC.

This clone has a handful of counts. This chain links TRBV14 with TRBJ1-2; 11 bases fit TRBD1. Germline CDR1 SGHDN, CDR2 FVKESK. J was trimmed by 3 bases and V by 4 bases; bases with no gene match: 1. CDR3 length: 14 amino acids. The CDR3 DNA reads TGTGCCAGCAGCCGGACAGGGGGCGACTATGGCTACACCTTC. Translating gives CASSRTGGDYGYTF.